Below, 19 T cell receptor beta chains from the same sample are listed, as sequenced in a study of blood T cells in healthy people across ages. Through a sample-barcoded 5' primer and a J-beta primer mix, a second PCR was run for 7 to 11 cycles. TCRdb itself ran the 5' RACE reads through MiXCR, one entry per CDR3 protein. The repertoire holds hundreds of thousands of distinct CDR3 sequences, with approximately 60% as singletons. Sequences were obtained from blood. These receptors came from a man aged 35 to 55 in good health.

The chain combines TRBV5-5 with TRBJ2-3; D uncertain. Trimming removed 2 bases at V and 5 bases at J, with 6 bases between. The CDR3 is 12 amino acids. CDR1 SGHKS and CDR2 YYEKEE come from the germline V gene (reference sequence). The CDR3 region is CASSLSIDTQYF. The CDR3 nucleotides read TGTGCCAGCAGCTTATCGATAGATACGCAGTATTTT.

The table lists this clonotype with a count of one. The genes are TRBV14 and TRBJ2-4; no firm D call. The V end was cut by 2 bases, the J end by 11 bases, with 7 bases between. This CDR3 contains 11 residues. Germline CDR1 SGHDN, CDR2 FVKESK. CDR3 loop: CASSQNELQYF. CDR3 nucleotides: TGTGCCAGCAGCCAAAATGAGCTTCAGTACTTC.

The rearrangement joins TRBV27 to TRBJ1-2; D is uncertain. Trimming took off 0 bases at V and 8 bases at J, with 10 bases between the two ends. The CDR3 runs to 13 residues. Germline assignment: CDR1 MNHEY and CDR2 SMNVEV (reference sequence). The CDR3 coding sequence is TGTGCCAGCAGTTTATCCCCCACGCGGGGCTACACCTTC. Translating it yields CASSLSPTRGYTF.

The chain recombines TRBV14 with TRBJ2-7; possibly TRBD2 for D (5 bases). V lost 5 bases and J 6 bases, leaving 23 bases between the germline ends. The CDR3 runs to 16 residues. Germline CDR1 reads SGHDN; CDR2 reads FVKESK. CDR3 nucleotides: TGTGCCAGCAGCAAAAGGATGGACTCCCGGCCCCTCGAGCAGTACTTC. Translated: CASSKRMDSRPLEQYF.

This clonotype was observed a single time. Written as DNA, the CDR3 is TGCGCCAGCAGCTCGGCTAGCGGGGAAGACAATGAGCAGTACTTC. This translates into CASSSASGEDNEQYF. The chain employs TRBV5-1 and TRBJ2-1, with 9 bases aligning to TRBD2. Gene TRBJ2-7 matches the end of the DNA better, so the J call may be wrong. The CDR3 spans 15 residues. CDR1 and CDR2 from the germline V gene are SGHRS and YFSETQ.

This clonotype appeared a few times. This chain uses TRBV4-1 with TRBJ1-2; D is perhaps TRBD1 (5 bases). The CDR3 consists of 13 residues. V gave up 3 bases and J gave up 8 bases, with 13 bases separating them. Germline V gene lookup returns CDR1 MGHRA and CDR2 YSYEKL. For the CDR3, the DNA is TGCGCCAGCAGCCACCTGGGACCGGGGGGCTACACCTTC. It translates to CASSHLGPGGYTF.

The chain is built from TRBV2 and TRBJ1-5; D is unresolved. Trimming stripped 5 bases from V and 2 bases from J, with 22 bases between. The CDR3 has 18 amino acids. Looked up from germline, CDR1 is SNHLY and CDR2 is FYNNEI. CDR3 bases: TGTGCCAGCAGTTTAACCCCCCGACACGGTTCGGGCAATCAGCCCCAGCATTTT. Translation gives CASSLTPRHGSGNQPQHF. Full variable domain (missing parts from reference TRBV2 and TRBJ1-5): EPEVTQTPSHQVTQMGQEVILRCVPISNHLYFYWYRQILGQKVEFLVSFYNNEISEKSEIFDDQFSVERPDGSNFTLKIRSTKLEDSAMYFCASSLTPRHGSGNQPQHFGDGTRLSIL.

The V call is TRBV20-1, the J call TRBJ1-5, with 10 positions matching TRBD1. The CDR3 runs to 15 residues. The germline V gene has CDR1 DFQATT and CDR2 SNEGSKA (reference sequence). V shed 5 bases and J 8 bases; nucleotides not matched to a gene: 12. CDR3 sequence reads: CSALDFGQGVEPQHF. In DNA, the CDR3 is TGCAGTGCTCTAGACTTCGGACAGGGGGTGGAGCCCCAGCATTTT.

This clonotype was seen more than once but under ten times. The chain employs TRBV20-1 and TRBJ2-3; 7 bases agree with TRBD2. This CDR3 is 16 amino acids long. Germline V lookup: CDR1 DFQATT, CDR2 SNEGSKA (reference sequence). V dropped 0 bases and J dropped 2; count of bases not matched to a gene: 8. The DNA for the CDR3 is TGCAGTGCTAGAGATCCGACGGGGGGAATCACAGATACGCAGTATTTT. Translation: CSARDPTGGITDTQYF.

This clonotype was detected many times. This sequence joins TRBV5-1 and TRBJ2-3; possible D gene TRBD2, 6 bases. Germline-derived CDR1 and CDR2 are SGHRS and YFSETQ. CDR3 size: 14 residues. V lost 4 bases and J lost 5, with 14 bases in between. The CDR3 spells CASSLATRGDTQYF. CDR3 nucleotide sequence: TGCGCCAGCAGCCTTGCGACTAGGGGAGATACGCAGTATTTT.

The rearrangement links TRBV9 to TRBJ2-5, with D perhaps matching TRBD2 (6 bases). The length of the CDR3 is 14 residues. CDR1 is SGDLS, CDR2 YYNGEE, per germline. Trimming cost V 0 bases and J 3 bases, with 9 bases left between them. In DNA form, the CDR3 reads TGTGCCAGCAGCGTAGGAACTAGCAAAGAGACCCAGTACTTC. Its translation is CASSVGTSKETQYF.

There are a few counts of this clonotype. CDR3 sequence (DNA): TGCAGCGTTGGATTTGGTGGCAATCAGCCCCAGCATTTT. The encoded protein is CSVGFGGNQPQHF. The chain couples TRBV29-1 to TRBJ1-5, with D uncertain. The V gene's germline CDR1 is SQVTM and CDR2 ANQGSEA. Trimming took off 4 bases at V and 2 bases at J, with 9 bases between the two ends. CDR3 length equals 13 residues. The complete variable domain, with remaining parts taken from reference TRBV29-1 and TRBJ1-5, reads SAVISQKPSRDICQRGTSLTIQCQVDSQVTMMFWYRQQPGQSLTLIATANQGSEATYESGFVIDKFPISRPNLTFSTLTVSNMSPEDSSIYLCSVGFGGNQPQHFGDGTRLSIL.

This clonotype was observed a few times. V is TRBV4-3 and J is TRBJ2-7, with a possible D match to TRBD1 (5 bases). Trimming removed 3 bases from V and 3 bases from J, with 12 bases in between. Germline CDR1 LGHNA, CDR2 YSLEER. The CDR3 contains 14 residues. CDR3 protein: CASSQTTALYEQYF. In DNA form, the CDR3 reads TGCGCCAGCAGCCAGACGACAGCACTCTACGAGCAGTACTTC.

This clonotype occurred a few times. This chain's CDR3 is CASSYSRGYQETQYF. The CDR3 DNA is TGTGCCAGCAGTTACTCCCGGGGGTACCAAGAGACCCAGTACTTC. The rearrangement uses TRBV6-2 or TRBV6-3 and TRBJ2-5; perhaps TRBD2 as D (6 bases). Germline V gives CDR1 MNHEY, CDR2 SVGEGT. This CDR3 has 15 amino acids. Trimming pared 0 bases from V and 0 bases from J, leaving 8 bases between.

V and J are TRBV19 and TRBJ2-4; 10 bases are shared with TRBD2. V trimming: 1 base; J trimming: 1 base; junction bases outside the gene matches: 10. The CDR3 extends over 19 amino acids. CDR1 LNHDA and CDR2 SQIVND come from the germline V gene (reference sequence). CDR3 protein: CASSIVSAGGPTAKNIQYF. As DNA, the CDR3 is TGTGCCAGTAGTATAGTTTCAGCGGGAGGGCCGACGGCCAAAAACATTCAGTACTTC.

For this clonotype: The junction does not match germline at one end; this may be a read error. The rearrangement links TRBV6-1 to TRBJ2-7, with D tentatively TRBD1 (5 bases). Germline assignment: CDR1 MNHNS and CDR2 SASEGT. The CDR3 extends over 12 amino acids. This CDR3 is CASTLDSYKQYF. In DNA, the CDR3 is TGTGCCAGCACCCTCGACAGCTACAAGCAGTACTTC.

To note about this clonotype: The germline gene is not matched at one end of the junction; a read error may be the cause. CDR3 in amino acids: CASSEAGSNQPRHF. As DNA, the CDR3 is TGTGCCAGCAGTGAGGCGGGATCCAATCAGCCCCGGCATTTT. V usage is TRBV6-4 and J usage is TRBJ1-5; D is unclear. The CDR3 is 14 residues long. CDR1 and CDR2 (germline): MRHNA, SNTAGT.

Notes on this clonotype: A much larger clone is a single base away; this may be a read error. The V call is TRBV4-1, the J call TRBJ2-7; perhaps TRBD1 as D (5 bases). The CDR3 is 14 amino acids. Looked up from germline, CDR1 is MGHRA and CDR2 is YSYEKL. The CDR3 coding sequence is TGCGCCAGCAGCCAATTCCAGGGTCAAGAGACCCAGCACTTC. Translating it yields CASSQFQGQETQHF.

V and J are TRBV29-1 and TRBJ2-1; D remains ambiguous. CDR3 length: 11 residues. V shed 4 bases and J shed 10 bases, with 11 bases lying between them. From germline, CDR1 is SQVTM and CDR2 ANQGSEA. The CDR3 here is CSVVMSYEQFF. CDR3 sequence (DNA): TGCAGCGTTGTTATGTCCTACGAGCAGTTCTTC.